These 11 T cell receptor beta chains share one sample of origin, sequenced in a study of shared T cell receptors in the human thymus. The table came from immunoSEQ multiplex PCR; TCRdb's copy has only in-frame clones and leaves some out. The top ten hold 0.0094% of the sample, which has hundreds of thousands of clones, about 89% seen once. This sample was also put to use in a study of human thymus T cells.

The sequenced sample was thymocytes. All receptors derive from a boy under three years old with a congenital heart defect.

The CDR3 is CASSSRADRGNTDTQYF. The DNA for the CDR3 is TGTGCCAGCAGTAGCCGGGCCGACAGGGGGAACACAGATACGCAGTATTTT. The chain employs TRBV6-4 and TRBJ2-3; 9 bases fit TRBD1. J lost 2 bases, V lost 5 bases, and 11 bases had no gene match. CDR1 and CDR2 (germline): MRHNA, SNTAGT. CDR3 length: 17 amino acids.

The rearrangement links TRBV28 to TRBJ2-5, with 8 positions matching TRBD2. CDR3 length: 16 amino acids. The trim removed 6 bases at V and 5 bases at J, leaving 14 bases unmatched. Germline values: CDR1 MDHEN, CDR2 SYDVKM. CDR3 sequence (DNA): TGTGCCAGCAGCCGGCGACTAGCGCTGTTTGAGGAGACCCAGTACTTC. Translated: CASSRRLALFEETQYF. The variable domain in full, with the rest retrieved from reference TRBV28 and TRBJ2-5, is DVKVTQSSRYLVKRTGEKVFLECVQDMDHENMFWYRQDPGLGLRLIYFSYDVKMKEKGDIPEGYSVSREKKERFSLILESASTNQTSMYLCASSRRLALFEETQYFGPGTRLLVL.

The V gene is TRBV5-1, the J gene TRBJ2-1, with 10 nucleotides matching TRBD2. The V gene end was trimmed by 4 bases and the J gene end by 4 bases; junction bases not matched to a gene: 11. CDR1 is SGHRS, CDR2 YFSETQ, per germline. The CDR3 contains 17 residues. The chain's CDR3 is CASSHLVLAGAYNEQFF. CDR3 DNA sequence: TGCGCCAGCAGCCATCTCGTCCTAGCGGGAGCGTACAATGAGCAGTTCTTC.

This clone was seen only once. The chain recombines TRBV27 with TRBJ2-7; the D gene is possibly TRBD2 (6 bases). Between the trimmed V and J ends, which lost 2 bases and 4 bases, there was a span of 18 bases. This CDR3 comprises 16 residues. Germline V gives CDR1 MNHEY, CDR2 SMNVEV (reference sequence). This CDR3 reads CASSLKIRTTPYEQYF. The CDR3 region has the DNA TGTGCCAGCAGTTTAAAGATAAGGACTACCCCATACGAGCAGTACTTC.

The genes are TRBV2 and TRBJ2-3, with 14 positions matching TRBD2. The junction had 5 bases not matched to a gene; V was cut back by 2 bases and J by 1 base. Germline V gene sequence: CDR1 SNHLY, CDR2 FYNNEI. There are 18 residues in the CDR3. CDR3: CASSERLAGGPGTDTQYF. For the CDR3, the DNA is TGTGCCAGCAGTGAACGACTAGCGGGGGGGCCGGGCACAGATACGCAGTATTTT.

The gene calls are TRBV28 and TRBJ2-5; TRBD2 matches at 7 bases. V gave up 1 base and J gave up 3 bases; unmatched junction bases: 2. The germline gives CDR1 MDHEN, CDR2 SYDVKM. This CDR3 is 14 amino acids long. CDR3 sequence reads: CASSLFGTKETQYF. In DNA, the CDR3 is TGTGCCAGCAGTTTATTTGGGACTAAAGAGACCCAGTACTTC.

V and J are TRBV4-1 and TRBJ2-7; 8 nucleotides match TRBD2. V lost 4 bases, J lost 12 bases, and 8 bases stayed unmatched. The CDR3 is 12 amino acids. The V gene's germline CDR1 is MGHRA and CDR2 YSYEKL. CDR3 amino acids: CASSPTGLAPYF. CDR3 DNA sequence: TGCGCCAGCAGCCCCACCGGACTAGCACCGTACTTC.

The chain joins TRBV28 to TRBJ1-6; 8 bases align to TRBD1. The V segment lost 3 bases and the J segment 7 bases; nucleotides outside the gene matches: 5. This CDR3 has 15 amino acids. The germline CDR1 and CDR2 sequences are MDHEN and SYDVKM. The CDR3 coding sequence is TGTGCCAGCAGTTTCCCGGGACAGGCCAATTCACCCCTCCACTTT. Translating gives CASSFPGQANSPLHF.

The rearrangement uses TRBV5-6 and TRBJ1-5; TRBD1 might be the D (5 bases). V was cut by 0 bases and J by 0 bases, with 13 bases left in between. Germline CDR1 is SGHDT and CDR2 is YYEEEE. This CDR3 contains 17 residues. The CDR3 sequence is CASSLGQYPYSNQPQHF. Here the CDR3 DNA reads TGTGCCAGCAGCTTGGGACAGTACCCTTATAGCAATCAGCCCCAGCATTTT.

On this clone: A read error may produce the germline difference seen at one junction end. The chain carries TRBV7-7 and TRBJ2-6, with 8 bases that match TRBD1. Germline loops: CDR1 SSHAT, CDR2 FNYEAQ (reference sequence). The CDR3 runs to 20 residues. CDR3 coding DNA: TGTGCTAGCAGCTTATGTGGCCAGGGGGCCCCATGCTCTGGGGCCAACGTCCTGACTTTC. It codes for CASSLCGQGAPCSGANVLTF. Based on the CDR3 plus reference TRBV7-7 and TRBJ2-6, the full variable domain is GAGVSQSPRYKVTKRGQDVTLRCDPISSHATLYWYQQALGQGPEFLTYFNYEAQPDKSGLPSDRFSAERPEGSISTLTIQRTEQRDSAMYRCASSLCGQGAPCSGANVLTFGAGSRLTVL.

This chain links TRBV7-3 with TRBJ1-1; unclear D gene. The CDR3 is made up of 13 amino acids. CDR1 is SGHTA and CDR2 is FQGTGA in the germline V gene. V was trimmed by 5 bases and J by 7 bases, leaving 14 bases between them. CDR3 sequence reads: CASSQDNGDEAFF. The CDR3 DNA sequence: TGTGCCAGCAGCCAAGACAACGGGGATGAAGCTTTCTTT.